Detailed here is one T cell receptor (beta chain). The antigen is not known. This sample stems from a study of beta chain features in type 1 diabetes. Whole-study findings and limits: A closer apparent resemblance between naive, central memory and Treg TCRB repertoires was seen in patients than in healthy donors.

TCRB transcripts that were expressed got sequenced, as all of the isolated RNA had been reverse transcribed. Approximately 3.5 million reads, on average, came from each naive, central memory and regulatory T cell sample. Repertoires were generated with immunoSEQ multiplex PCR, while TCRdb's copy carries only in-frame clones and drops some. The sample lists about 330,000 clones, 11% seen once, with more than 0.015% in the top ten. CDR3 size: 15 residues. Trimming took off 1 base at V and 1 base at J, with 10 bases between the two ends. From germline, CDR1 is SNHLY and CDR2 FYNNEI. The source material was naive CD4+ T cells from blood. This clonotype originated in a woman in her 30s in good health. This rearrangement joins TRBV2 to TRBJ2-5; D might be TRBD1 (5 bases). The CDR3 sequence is CASSEVDSGQETQYF. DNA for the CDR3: TGTGCCAGCAGTGAAGTTGACAGTGGCCAAGAGACCCAGTACTTC. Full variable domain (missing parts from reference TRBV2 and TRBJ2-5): EPEVTQTPSHQVTQMGQEVILRCVPISNHLYFYWYRQILGQKVEFLVSFYNNEISEKSEIFDDQFSVERPDGSNFTLKIRSTKLEDSAMYFCASSEVDSGQETQYFGPGTRLLVL.